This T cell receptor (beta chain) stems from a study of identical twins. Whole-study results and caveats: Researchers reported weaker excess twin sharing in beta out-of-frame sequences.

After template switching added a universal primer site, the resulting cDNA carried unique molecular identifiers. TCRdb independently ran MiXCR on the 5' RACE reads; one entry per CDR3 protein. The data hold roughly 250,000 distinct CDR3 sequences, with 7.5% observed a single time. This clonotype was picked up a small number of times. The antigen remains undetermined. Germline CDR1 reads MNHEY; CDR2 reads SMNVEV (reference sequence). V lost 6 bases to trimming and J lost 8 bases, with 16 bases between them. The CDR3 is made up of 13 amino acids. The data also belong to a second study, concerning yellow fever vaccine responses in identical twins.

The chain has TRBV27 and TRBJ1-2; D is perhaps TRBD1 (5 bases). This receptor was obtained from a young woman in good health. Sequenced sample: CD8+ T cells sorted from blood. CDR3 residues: CASSDGTLDGYTF. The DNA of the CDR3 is TGTGCCAGCAGCGACGGGACTCTGGACGGCTACACCTTC.